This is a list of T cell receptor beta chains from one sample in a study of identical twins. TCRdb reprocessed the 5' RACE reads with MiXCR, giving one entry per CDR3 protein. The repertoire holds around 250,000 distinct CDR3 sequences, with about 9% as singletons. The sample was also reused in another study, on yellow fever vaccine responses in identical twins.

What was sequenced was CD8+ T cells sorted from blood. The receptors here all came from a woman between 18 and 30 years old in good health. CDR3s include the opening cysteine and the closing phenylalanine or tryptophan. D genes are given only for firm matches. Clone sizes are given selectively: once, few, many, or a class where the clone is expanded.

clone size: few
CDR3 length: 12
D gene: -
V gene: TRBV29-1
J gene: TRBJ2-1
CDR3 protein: CSVEPQSNEQFF
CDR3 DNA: TGCAGCGTTGAGCCCCAGTCTAATGAGCAGTTCTTC

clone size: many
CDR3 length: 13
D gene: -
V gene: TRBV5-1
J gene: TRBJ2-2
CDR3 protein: CASSGGSTGELFF
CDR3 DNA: TGCGCCAGCAGCGGGGGCAGTACCGGGGAGCTGTTTTTT

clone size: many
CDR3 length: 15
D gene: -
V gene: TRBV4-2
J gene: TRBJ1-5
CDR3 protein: CASSQSPDSNQPQHF
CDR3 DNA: TGTGCCAGCAGCCAATCCCCGGATAGCAATCAGCCCCAGCATTTT

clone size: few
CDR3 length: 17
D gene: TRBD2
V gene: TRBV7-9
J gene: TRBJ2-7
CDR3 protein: CASSLAGLAESVSEQYF
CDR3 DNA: TGTGCCAGCAGCTTAGCGGGACTAGCGGAAAGCGTATCCGAGCAGTACTTC

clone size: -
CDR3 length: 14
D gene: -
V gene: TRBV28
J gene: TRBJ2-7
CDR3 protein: CASSLGPEGSEQYF
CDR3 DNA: TGTGCCAGCAGTTTGGGTCCAGAGGGTAGCGAGCAGTACTTC

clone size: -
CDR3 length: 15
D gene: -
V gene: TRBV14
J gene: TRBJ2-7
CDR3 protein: CASSQDSRRFYEQYF
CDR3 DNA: TGTGCCAGCAGCCAAGATTCTCGACGGTTCTACGAGCAGTACTTC

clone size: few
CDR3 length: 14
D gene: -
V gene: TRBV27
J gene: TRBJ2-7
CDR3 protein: CASSLFGDSYEQYF
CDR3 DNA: TGTGCCAGCAGTTTATTTGGGGATTCCTACGAGCAGTACTTC

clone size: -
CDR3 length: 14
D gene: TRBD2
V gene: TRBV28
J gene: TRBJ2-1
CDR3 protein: CASRGLDGYNEQFF
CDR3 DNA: TGTGCCAGCCGTGGACTAGACGGGTACAATGAGCAGTTCTTC

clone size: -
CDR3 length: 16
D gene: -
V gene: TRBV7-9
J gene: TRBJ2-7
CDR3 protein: CASSLNLDTGTYEQYF
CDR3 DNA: TGTGCCAGCAGCTTGAACCTCGATACAGGGACCTACGAGCAGTACTTC

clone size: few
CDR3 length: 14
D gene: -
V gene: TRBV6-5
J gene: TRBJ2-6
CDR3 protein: CASSYSGGANVLTF
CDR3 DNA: TGTGCCAGCAGTTACTCGGGGGGGGCCAACGTCCTGACTTTC

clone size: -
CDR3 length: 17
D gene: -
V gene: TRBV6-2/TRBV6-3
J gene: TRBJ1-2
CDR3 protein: CASSYGPVRDAHYGYTF
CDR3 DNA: TGTGCCAGCAGTTACGGGCCAGTTCGGGATGCCCACTATGGCTACACCTTC

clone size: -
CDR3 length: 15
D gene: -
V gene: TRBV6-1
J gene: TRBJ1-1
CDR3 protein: CASSPDSIWWTEAFF
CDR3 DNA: TGTGCCAGCAGTCCGGACTCAATCTGGTGGACTGAAGCTTTCTTT

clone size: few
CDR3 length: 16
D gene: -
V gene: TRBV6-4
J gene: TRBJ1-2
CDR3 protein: CASSDSSGGFSYGYTF
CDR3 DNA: TGTGCCAGCAGTGACTCGTCAGGCGGATTCAGCTATGGCTACACCTTC

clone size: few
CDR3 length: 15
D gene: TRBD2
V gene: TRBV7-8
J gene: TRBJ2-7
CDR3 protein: CASSSTSGATYEQYF
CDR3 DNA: TGTGCCAGCAGCTCTACTAGCGGGGCGACCTACGAGCAGTACTTC

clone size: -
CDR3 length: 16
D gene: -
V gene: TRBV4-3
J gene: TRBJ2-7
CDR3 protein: CASSQDRAGLGYEQYF
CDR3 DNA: TGCGCCAGCAGCCAAGATCGGGCAGGCTTGGGCTACGAGCAGTACTTC

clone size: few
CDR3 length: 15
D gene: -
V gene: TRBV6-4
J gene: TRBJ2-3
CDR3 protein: CASSDGAGDTDTQYF
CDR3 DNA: TGTGCCAGCAGTGATGGGGCCGGGGACACAGATACGCAGTATTTT

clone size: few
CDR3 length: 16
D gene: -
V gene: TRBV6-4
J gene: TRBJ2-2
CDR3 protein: CASSDSTPDGSGELFF
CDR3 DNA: TGTGCCAGCAGTGACTCGACCCCGGACGGTTCCGGGGAGCTGTTTTTT

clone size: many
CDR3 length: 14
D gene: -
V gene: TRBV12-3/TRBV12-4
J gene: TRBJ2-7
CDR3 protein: CASSLAGEAYEQYF
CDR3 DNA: TGTGCCAGCAGTTTAGCAGGGGAAGCCTACGAGCAGTACTTC

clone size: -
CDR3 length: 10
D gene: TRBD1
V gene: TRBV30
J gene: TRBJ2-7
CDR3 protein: CAWGTDEQYF
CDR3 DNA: TGTGCCTGGGGGACAGATGAGCAGTACTTC

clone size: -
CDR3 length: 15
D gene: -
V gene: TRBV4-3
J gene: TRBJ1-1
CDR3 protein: CASSQDRREGTEAFF
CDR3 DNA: TGCGCCAGCAGCCAAGATCGGCGGGAGGGAACTGAAGCTTTCTTT

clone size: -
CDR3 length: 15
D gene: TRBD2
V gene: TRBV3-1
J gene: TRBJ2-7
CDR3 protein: CASSQGGTSMDEQYF
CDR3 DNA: TGTGCCAGCAGCCAAGGGGGGACTAGTATGGACGAGCAGTACTTC